What follows are 5 T cell receptor beta chains derived from one specimen sequenced in a study of T cell clones after liver transplantation. Measured with immunoSEQ multiplex PCR; TCRdb has only the in-frame clones, and not every one. The profile shows some 61,000 clones, approximately 77% of them singletons. This specimen consisted of CD4+ T cells from blood, obtained at the 22-month timepoint. The source is a human patient who received a liver transplant. Some of the T cells may derive from the graft donor.

The chain uses TRBV11-2 and TRBJ1-2; 8 nucleotides line up with TRBD1. The CDR3 is 15 amino acids. V trimming: 5 bases; J trimming: 4 bases; junction bases outside the gene matches: 9. Germline-derived CDR1 and CDR2 are SGHAT and FQNNGV. The CDR3, as DNA: TGTGCCAGCAGCACACTTTGGACAGGGATCTATGGCTACACCTTC. This sequence encodes CASSTLWTGIYGYTF.

The chain combines TRBV5-5 with TRBJ2-2; the match to TRBD2 covers 10 bases. V shed 3 bases, J shed 0 bases, and the junction held 2 bases outside the gene matches. Germline assignment: CDR1 SGHKS and CDR2 YYEKEE (reference sequence). The CDR3 covers 16 residues. The CDR3 DNA is TGTGCCAGCAGCTCCCTAGCGGGGGCGAACACCGGGGAGCTGTTTTTT. It is translated as CASSSLAGANTGELFF.

J is TRBJ2-4 and V is TRBV28, with 10 bases aligning to TRBD1. With 5 bases clipped from V and 8 bases from J, the junction kept 6 bases outside the gene matches. CDR1 and CDR2 (germline): MDHEN, SYDVKM. This CDR3 has 14 residues. The CDR3 region is CASSPGQGDDIQYF. The CDR3 DNA is TGTGCCAGCAGTCCCGGACAGGGGGATGACATTCAGTACTTC.

The J gene is TRBJ1-3, the V gene TRBV7-9; 10 bases align to TRBD1. J gave up 0 bases and V 5 bases, and 10 bases lay outside the gene matches. Germline V gives CDR1 SEHNR, CDR2 FQNEAQ (reference sequence). This CDR3 has 18 amino acids. The CDR3 spells CASSPDRGLGGSGNTIYF. The CDR3 nucleotides are TGTGCCAGCAGCCCCGACAGGGGGCTTGGTGGCTCTGGAAACACCATATATTTT.

This chain connects TRBV18 to TRBJ1-2; D is uncertain. There are 12 residues in the CDR3. V lost 3 bases, J lost 0 bases, and 2 bases lay in between. Germline V gene lookup returns CDR1 KGHSH and CDR2 LQKENI. CDR3: CASSPTNYGYTF. Written as DNA, the CDR3 is TGTGCCAGCTCACCGACTAACTATGGCTACACCTTC.